This T cell receptor (beta chain) was recorded in a study of siplizumab effects on memory and regulatory T cells. Whole-study findings and limits: Controls showed an average of around 27% Treg-derived mappable alloreactive CD4+ clones, while siplizumab showed roughly 70%. Major contributors to the alloresponse seemed to be naive T cells, which also appeared more diverse than memory cells. Memory cells that were CD4+ and unstimulated gave rise to alloreactive sequences, which siplizumab significantly reduced. Few alloreactive clones mapped to unstimulated subsets.

CDR3 length: 14 residues. V dropped 6 bases and J dropped 1 base, with 12 bases sitting between them. Germline V lookup: CDR1 SNHLY, CDR2 FYNNEI. This clone was seen only a few times. Its antigen is still unknown. The table came from immunoSEQ multiplex PCR; TCRdb's copy has only in-frame clones and leaves some out. The sample consists of around 100,000 clones, approximately 90% of them appearing once. This sequence joins TRBV2 and TRBJ1-1, with D possibly TRBD1 on 5 matching bases. Sequencing used CD4+ T cells sorted from blood. The receptor's source is a human donor in good health. CDR3 sequence reads: CASREFRANTEAFF. CDR3 bases: TGTGCCAGCAGAGAATTCAGGGCGAACACTGAAGCTTTCTTT.